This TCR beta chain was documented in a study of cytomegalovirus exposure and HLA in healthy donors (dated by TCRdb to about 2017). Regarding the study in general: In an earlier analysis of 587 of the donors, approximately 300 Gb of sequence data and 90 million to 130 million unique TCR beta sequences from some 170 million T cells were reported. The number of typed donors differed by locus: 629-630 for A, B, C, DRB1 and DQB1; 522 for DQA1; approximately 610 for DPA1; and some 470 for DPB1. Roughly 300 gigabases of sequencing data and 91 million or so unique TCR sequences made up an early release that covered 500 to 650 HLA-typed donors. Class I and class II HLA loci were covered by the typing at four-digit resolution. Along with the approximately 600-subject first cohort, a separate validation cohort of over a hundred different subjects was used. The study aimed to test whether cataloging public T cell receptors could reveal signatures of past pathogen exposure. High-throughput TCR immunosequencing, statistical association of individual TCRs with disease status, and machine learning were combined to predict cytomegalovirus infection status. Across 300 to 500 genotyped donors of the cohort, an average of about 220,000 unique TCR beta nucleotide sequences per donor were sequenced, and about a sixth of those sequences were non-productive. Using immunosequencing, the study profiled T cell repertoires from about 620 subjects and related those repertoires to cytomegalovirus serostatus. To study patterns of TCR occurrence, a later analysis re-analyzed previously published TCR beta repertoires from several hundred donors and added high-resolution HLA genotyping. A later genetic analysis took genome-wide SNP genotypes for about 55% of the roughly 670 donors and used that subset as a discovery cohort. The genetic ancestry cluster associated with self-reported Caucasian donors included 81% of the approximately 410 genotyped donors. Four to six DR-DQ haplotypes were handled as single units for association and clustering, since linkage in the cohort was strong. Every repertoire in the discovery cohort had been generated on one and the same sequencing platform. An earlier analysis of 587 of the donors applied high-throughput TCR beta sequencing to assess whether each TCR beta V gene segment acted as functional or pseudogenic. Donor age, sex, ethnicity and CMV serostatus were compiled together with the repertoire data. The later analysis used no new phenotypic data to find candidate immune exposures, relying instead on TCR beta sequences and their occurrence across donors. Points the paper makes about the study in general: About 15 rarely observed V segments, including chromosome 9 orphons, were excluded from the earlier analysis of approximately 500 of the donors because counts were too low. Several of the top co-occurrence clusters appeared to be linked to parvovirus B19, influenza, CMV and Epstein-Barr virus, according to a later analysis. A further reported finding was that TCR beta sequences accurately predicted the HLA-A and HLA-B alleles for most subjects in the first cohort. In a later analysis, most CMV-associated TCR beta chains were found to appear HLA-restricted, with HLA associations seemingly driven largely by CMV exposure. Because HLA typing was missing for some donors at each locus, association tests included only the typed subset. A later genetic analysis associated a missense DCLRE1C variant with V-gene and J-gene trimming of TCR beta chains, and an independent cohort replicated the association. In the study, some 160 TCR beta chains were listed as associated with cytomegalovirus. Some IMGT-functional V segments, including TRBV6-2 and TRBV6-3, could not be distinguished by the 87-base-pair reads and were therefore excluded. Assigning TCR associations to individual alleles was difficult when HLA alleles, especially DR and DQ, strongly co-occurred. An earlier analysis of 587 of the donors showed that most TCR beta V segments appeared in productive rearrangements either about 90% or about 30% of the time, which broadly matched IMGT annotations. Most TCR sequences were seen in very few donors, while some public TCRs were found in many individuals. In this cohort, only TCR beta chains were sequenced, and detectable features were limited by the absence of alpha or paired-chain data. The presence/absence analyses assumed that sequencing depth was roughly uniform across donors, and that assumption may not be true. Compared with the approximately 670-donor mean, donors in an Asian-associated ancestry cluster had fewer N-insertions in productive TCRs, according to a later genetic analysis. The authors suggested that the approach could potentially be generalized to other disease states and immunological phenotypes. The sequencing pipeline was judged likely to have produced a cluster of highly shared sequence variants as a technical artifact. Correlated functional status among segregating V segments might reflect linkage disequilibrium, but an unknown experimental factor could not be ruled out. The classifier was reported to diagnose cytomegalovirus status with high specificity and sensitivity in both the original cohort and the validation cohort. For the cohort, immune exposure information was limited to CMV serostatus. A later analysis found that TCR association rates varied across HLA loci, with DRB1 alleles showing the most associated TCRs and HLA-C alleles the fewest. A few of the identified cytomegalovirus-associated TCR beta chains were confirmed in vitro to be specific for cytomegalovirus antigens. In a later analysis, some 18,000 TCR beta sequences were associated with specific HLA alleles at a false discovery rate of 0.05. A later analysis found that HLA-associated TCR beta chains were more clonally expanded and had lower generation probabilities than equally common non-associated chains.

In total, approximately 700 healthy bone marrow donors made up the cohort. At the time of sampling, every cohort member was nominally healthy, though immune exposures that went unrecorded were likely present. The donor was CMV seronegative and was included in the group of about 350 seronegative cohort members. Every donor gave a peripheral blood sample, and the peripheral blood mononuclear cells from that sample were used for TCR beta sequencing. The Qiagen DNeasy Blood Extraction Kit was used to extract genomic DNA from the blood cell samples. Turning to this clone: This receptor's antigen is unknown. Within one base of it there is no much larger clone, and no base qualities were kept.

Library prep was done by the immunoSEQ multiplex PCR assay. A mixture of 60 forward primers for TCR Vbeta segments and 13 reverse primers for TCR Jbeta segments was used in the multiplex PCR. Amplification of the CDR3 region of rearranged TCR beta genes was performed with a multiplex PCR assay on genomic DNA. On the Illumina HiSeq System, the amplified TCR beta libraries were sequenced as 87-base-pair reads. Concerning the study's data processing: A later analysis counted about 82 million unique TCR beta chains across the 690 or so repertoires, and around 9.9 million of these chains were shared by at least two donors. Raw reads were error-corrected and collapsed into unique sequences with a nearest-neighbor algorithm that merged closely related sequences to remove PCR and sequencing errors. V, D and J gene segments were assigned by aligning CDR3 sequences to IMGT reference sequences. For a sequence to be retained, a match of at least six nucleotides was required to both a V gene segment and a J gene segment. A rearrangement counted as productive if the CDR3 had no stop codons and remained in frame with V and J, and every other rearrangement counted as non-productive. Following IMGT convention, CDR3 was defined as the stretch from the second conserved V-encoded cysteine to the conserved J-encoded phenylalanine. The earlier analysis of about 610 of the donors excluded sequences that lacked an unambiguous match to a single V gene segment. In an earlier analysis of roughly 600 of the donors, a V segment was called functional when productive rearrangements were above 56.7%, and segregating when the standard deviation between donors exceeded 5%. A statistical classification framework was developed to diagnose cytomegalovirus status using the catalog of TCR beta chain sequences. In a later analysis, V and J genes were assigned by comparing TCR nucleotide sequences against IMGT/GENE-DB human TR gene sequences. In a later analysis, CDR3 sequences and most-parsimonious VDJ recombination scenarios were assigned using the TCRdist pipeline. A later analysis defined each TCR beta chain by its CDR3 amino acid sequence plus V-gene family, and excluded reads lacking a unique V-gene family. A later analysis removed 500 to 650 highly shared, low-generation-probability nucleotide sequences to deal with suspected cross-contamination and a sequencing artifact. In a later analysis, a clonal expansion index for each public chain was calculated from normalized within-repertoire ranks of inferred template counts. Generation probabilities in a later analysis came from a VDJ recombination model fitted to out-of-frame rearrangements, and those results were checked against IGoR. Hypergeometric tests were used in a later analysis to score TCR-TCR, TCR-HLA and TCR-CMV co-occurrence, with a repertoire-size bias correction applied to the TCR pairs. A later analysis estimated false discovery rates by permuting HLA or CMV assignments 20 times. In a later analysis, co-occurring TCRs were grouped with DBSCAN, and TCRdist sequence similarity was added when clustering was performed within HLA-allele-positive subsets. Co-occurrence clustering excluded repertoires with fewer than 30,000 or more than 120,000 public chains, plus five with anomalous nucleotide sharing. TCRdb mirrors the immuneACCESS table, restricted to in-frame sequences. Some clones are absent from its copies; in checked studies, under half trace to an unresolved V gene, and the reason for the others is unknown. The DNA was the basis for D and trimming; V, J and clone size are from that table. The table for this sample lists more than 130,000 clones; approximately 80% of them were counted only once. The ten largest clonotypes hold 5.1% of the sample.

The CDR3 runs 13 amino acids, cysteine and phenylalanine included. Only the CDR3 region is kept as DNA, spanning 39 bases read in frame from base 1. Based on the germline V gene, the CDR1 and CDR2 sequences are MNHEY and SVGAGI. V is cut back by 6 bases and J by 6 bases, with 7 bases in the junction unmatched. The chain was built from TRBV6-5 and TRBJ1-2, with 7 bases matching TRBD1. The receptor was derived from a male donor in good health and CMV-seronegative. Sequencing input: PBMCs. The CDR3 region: CASRSTGFNGYTF. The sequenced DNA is TGTGCCAGCAGGTCGACAGGGTTTAATGGCTACACCTTC.